Shown below are 3 T cell receptor beta chains from a single sample sequenced in a study of cytomegalovirus exposure and HLA in healthy donors. Use of 60 Vbeta and 13 Jbeta primers characterized the PCR. Profiling relied on immunoSEQ multiplex PCR, and the TCRdb table lists in-frame clones only, not all of them. The sample yields over 95,000 clones, 70% to 80% seen once. The source material was PBMCs. The source is a woman aged 40 to 55 in good health and CMV-seropositive.

The chain links TRBV28 to TRBJ1-2, with D possibly TRBD1 on 6 matching bases. This CDR3 has 14 amino acids. V dropped 6 bases and J dropped 2 bases, with 13 bases sitting between them. Germline-derived CDR1 and CDR2 are MDHEN and SYDVKM. CDR3 in DNA: TGTGCCAGCAGCACTCTGGACAGCAACTATGGCTACACCTTC. Its protein product is CASSTLDSNYGYTF.

This clone was detected only once. The V and J genes are TRBV5-6 and TRBJ1-3; possible D gene TRBD1, 5 bases. Germline CDR1 is SGHDT and CDR2 is YYEEEE. Deletions cut 4 bases from V and 1 base from J, with 9 bases between. The CDR3 covers 14 residues. As DNA, the CDR3 is TGTGCCAGCAGCATCAGGGCTTCTGGAAACACCATATATTTT. Encoded protein: CASSIRASGNTIYF.

The chain uses TRBV6-1 and TRBJ2-7, with 7 bases that match TRBD2. Germline loops: CDR1 MNHNS, CDR2 SASEGT. Trimming at V came to 2 bases and at J to 3 bases, leaving 4 bases not matched to a gene. The CDR3 runs to 14 residues. The CDR3 DNA reads TGTGCCAGCAGTGAACTCAGCGGGGTCTACGAGCAGTACTTC. This codes for CASSELSGVYEQYF.